This TCR beta chain originates from a study of shared clonotypes between healthy human individuals. For the study at large: There were three CD4 naive, three CD4 memory, two CD8 naive and one CD8 memory plates per donor. General study findings and limits: Sampling included only blood; tissue repertoires likely differ.

Nashville, Tennessee was home to all donors, each a Caucasian adult. V was pared by 0 bases and J by 2 bases, with 9 bases between. CDR3 size: 15 residues. CDR1 and CDR2 (germline): SGHNT, YYREEE (reference sequence). Measured with immunoSEQ multiplex PCR; TCRdb has only the in-frame clones, and not every one. The table has a few million clones, 85% to 95% seen once; the top ten hold 0.11% to 0.15%. As concerns this clone: Its antigen is unknown.

Sequenced input: naive CD4+ T cells sorted from blood. The subset denotes: CD45RA+ positively selected. This receptor was identified in a man in his late teens or twenties in good health. The chain employs TRBV5-4 and TRBJ2-1; tentative D call: TRBD1 (5 bases). CDR3 protein: CASSLGQSPYNEQFF. CDR3 coding DNA: TGTGCCAGCAGCTTGGGACAGTCCCCCTACAATGAGCAGTTCTTC.